This T cell receptor (beta chain) was identified during a study of blood T cell repertoires in COVID-19. CDR1 and CDR2 from the germline V gene are SQVTM and ANQGSEA. The CDR3 extends over 14 amino acids. V lost 6 bases and J lost 6, with 20 bases in between. Profiled with immunoSEQ multiplex PCR; TCRdb holds only in-frame clones, not every one. This sample has about 300,000 clones, with 70% to 85% found just once. The chain combines TRBV29-1 with TRBJ1-2; D unclear. The sample consisted of peripheral blood. The receptor comes from a human donor with COVID-19, enrolled during active disease. The donor label of this sample is uncertain. The CDR3 nucleotides read TGCAGCGTACGGGAAACAGCGTCCCAAAATGGCTACACCTTC. Protein sequence: CSVRETASQNGYTF.